This entry features one TCR beta chain sequence. The sample originates from a study of blood T cell repertoires in COVID-19. The wider study: Nucleic acid was either cDNA or gDNA, and it came from T cells, B-cell-depleted T cells, or PBMCs.

Sequencing used immunoSEQ multiplex PCR; TCRdb keeps in-frame clones, though not all of them. Altogether around 100,000 clones are present, roughly 85% being singletons, with the ten largest covering approximately 1.5%. The CDR3 has 12 residues. Germline assignment: CDR1 SGHAT and CDR2 FQDESV (reference sequence). V lost 6 bases, J lost 13 bases, and 18 bases lay in between. Sequencing used peripheral blood. The V call is TRBV11-1, the J call TRBJ2-5, with D perhaps matching TRBD2 (6 bases). This sequence was found in a middle-aged man with acute or convalescent COVID-19. The CDR3, as DNA: TGTGCCAGCAGTTCGTCCGGGACTCCGGCGTACTTC. Translating gives CASSSSGTPAYF.